The T cell receptor (beta chain) described here comes from a study of CD8 T cells in Susac syndrome. On the study more broadly: Patients with Susac syndrome, at blood draw, were therapy-naive, on corticosteroids, or on intravenous immunoglobulin alone.

cDNA came from about 0.5 to 1 ug RNA primed by random hexamers. Multiplex immunoSEQ PCR targeted 54 Vbeta and 13 Jbeta TCR beta segments. TCRdb itself ran the immunoSEQ multiplex PCR reads through MiXCR, one entry per CDR3 protein. The table has some 50,000 distinct CDR3 sequences, 85% to 95% seen once. This CDR3 contains 14 residues. Germline-derived CDR1 and CDR2 are DFQATT and SNEGSKA (reference sequence). Trimming cost V 4 bases and J 2 bases; bases outside gene matches: 8. Material: CD8+ T cells from PBMCs. The chain combines TRBV20-1 with TRBJ2-7; 7 bases agree with TRBD2. The sequence was collected from a human donor with Susac syndrome. CDR3 residues: CSANLVGGAYEQYF. Written as DNA, the CDR3 is TGCAGTGCTAACCTAGTGGGGGGGGCCTACGAGCAGTACTTC.